This T cell receptor (beta chain) was captured by sequencing in a study of T cells in Graves' hyperthyroidism and ophthalmopathy. Overall study: At initial diagnosis, before any treatment had begun, peripheral blood was obtained.

Trimming shortened V by 6 bases and J by 4 bases, and 22 bases separated the two germline ends. Germline-derived CDR1 and CDR2 are DFQATT and SNEGSKA (reference sequence). This CDR3 comprises 15 residues. This clonotype was seen at least ten times. Antigen specificity is unknown. PBMCs came from about 10 ml fresh peripheral blood. Amplified TCR beta CDR3 regions came from RNA transcripts. First-round RT-PCR of the TCR CDR3 relied on the HTBI primer set. TCRdb ran MiXCR on the multiplex PCR reads and lists one entry per CDR3 protein. Of about 200,000 distinct CDR3 sequences detected, roughly a sixth appear once; the ten largest clones hold around 52%. Study results and caveats: Ophthalmopathy onset followed model prediction by a median approximately 7 months. In the blood, most expanded thyroid clonotypes above 0.001 appeared as well.

V is TRBV20-1 and J is TRBJ2-7; weak D call: TRBD1 (6 bases). Sequencing used blood. The source is a man aged 50 to 59 with Graves' hyperthyroidism. CDR3 amino acids: CSALPRDIEEYEQYF. CDR3 coding DNA: TGCAGTGCGCTCCCACGGGACATTGAGGAATACGAGCAGTACTTC.